This T cell receptor (beta chain) was documented in a study of T cell responses to AZD1222 COVID-19 vaccine. CDR1 is SQVTM, CDR2 ANQGSEA, per germline. The ends were cut back, 6 bases at V and 5 bases at J, with 14 bases in the middle. The CDR3 runs to 13 residues. Sequenced by immunoSEQ multiplex PCR; TCRdb stores in-frame clones only, minus some. The repertoire holds 79,000 or so clones, with around three quarters as singletons. Points from the study as a whole: Vaccine-related CD4 TCRs covered spike, predominating at 160-218 and 743-854. After the peak T cell response, and only then, were repertoires sampled. Females outnumbered males among donors, who were mostly white British; clonal diversity was possibly underestimated.

This clone has only one observation. Its antigen is not identified. The input for sequencing was peripheral blood, taken 28 days after the second dose of the MenACWY control vaccine. The TCR sequence derives from an adult who received the MenACWY meningococcal vaccine as a control. The chain recombines TRBV29-1 with TRBJ1-5; the D gene is possibly TRBD1 (6 bases). CDR3 sequence: CSVGGTPDQPQHF. The CDR3 coding sequence is TGCAGCGTCGGAGGGACACCCGATCAGCCCCAGCATTTT.